Described below is a single T cell receptor beta chain sequence and its context. This clonotype was found many times. The specificity of this receptor is unknown. Base qualities are not recorded, but no much larger clone differs from it by a single base. The data derive from a study of response to subunit inactivated influenza vaccine (dated by TCRdb to about 2018). Study-wide context: Deep quantitative profiling of the T cell receptor repertoire was used in the study to follow responses to a trivalent subunit inactivated influenza vaccine. The study at large found these results: It was suggested by the authors that each seasonal influenza vaccination may recruit only a limited number of new T cells.

Libraries came from RT-PCR. The instrument given in TCRdb is Illumina HiSeq 2500. The public reads were run again by TCRdb, first through fastp at Q25 and then through MiXCR, and only productive beta chains were kept. Each entry merges the rows of one CDR3 protein and shows their most common DNA and genes. This sample gives 550,000 to 800,000 distinct CDR3 sequences in total; 15% to 18% of them show up just once. The ten largest clonotypes hold around a tenth of the sample. Measured from the cysteine to the phenylalanine, the CDR3 is 13 residues long. Only the CDR3 DNA is retained, 39 bases long and in frame from the first base. Via the germline V gene, CDR1 is SGHRS and CDR2 YFSETQ. The germline ends are 11 bases apart after V is trimmed by 5 bases and J by 6 bases.

The source of this sequence is a man aged 50 or older who received an inactivated influenza vaccine. Donor details come from another sample of the same person, matched by shared clones. Material: PBMCs from blood, obtained 11 to 12 days after vaccination. The sequence joins TRBV5-1 to TRBJ2-2; no D gene call is confident. The base sequence is TGCGCCAGCAGTCCAGTTGCGGCCGGGGAGCTGTTTTTT. Translated, it gives CASSPVAAGELFF.